This TCR beta chain emerged from a study of blood T cell repertoires in COVID-19 (dated by TCRdb to 2018 to 2021). Turning to the overall study: The collaborator samples originated in the United States, Italy and Spain and spanned the acute and convalescent phases of COVID-19. Where available, HLA class I and class II types were taken from metadata supplied by the sample provider and were not determined by assay-based typing. Samples were obtained from the ongoing ImmuneRACE study (first 160 participants) and from 1,254 subjects provided by 6 global collaborators. A freely available public database, intended as a resource for researchers studying the immune response to SARS-CoV-2, is where the repertoires were released. The dataset comprised deeply sampled blood TCRbeta repertoires from subjects exposed to, actively infected with, or recovered from COVID-19. The material from the prospective study consisted of cDNA or gDNA derived from T cells, B-cell-depleted T cells, or PBMCs. Sample metadata almost always included a de-identified subject ID, COVID-19 status, age in years and sex.

Notes on this clone: It lacks a known antigen. No much larger clonotype is one base removed from it; base qualities were not supplied.

Whole blood was collected in K2EDTA tubes by collaborating institutions according to the institutions' own protocols. For TCRbeta analysis, collaborators shipped samples in one of three forms: frozen whole blood, isolated PBMCs, or DNA extracted from either of those sample types. V loses 0 bases, J loses 7 bases, and the germline ends lie 13 bases apart. The germline V gene gives CDR1 as SGDLS and CDR2 as YYNGEE. Measured from the cysteine to the phenylalanine, the CDR3 is 15 residues long. Only CDR3 DNA is held: 45 bases, read in frame from base 1. The immunoSEQ Assay, a bias-controlled multiplex PCR, was used to amplify TCRbeta CDR3 regions from genomic DNA. The paper's processing steps were these. Within the assay, amplification of reference gene primers was used to estimate how many nucleated cells each sample contained. To quantify the absolute abundance of each unique TCRbeta CDR3 rearrangement, sequence reads were collapsed and filtered. Productive Simpson clonality was computed per sample as the square root of Simpson's diversity index over productive rearrangements. In its TCRdb copy, this immuneACCESS table keeps in-frame sequences only and misses some clones. Where compared with another copy, unresolved V genes explain less than half of these, and the others have no known cause. V and J calls and clone size are those listed in that table; D and trimming were worked out from the DNA. The sample table contains some 150,000 clones; only one count was recorded for around four fifths of them. The ten largest clones capture 35% to 40% of the sample.

What the study reported, not specific to this receptor: The quantity of clinical and demographic metadata differed by source and by participant and was supplied without curation.

This TCR derives from a human donor in a cohort sampled during active COVID-19. Sequenced input: peripheral blood. In this chain, TRBV9 is recombined with TRBJ1-4; the D region possibly corresponds to TRBD1 (6 bases align). The nucleotide sequence is TGTGCCAGCAGCGTAGACACAGGGAGGGGTGAAAAACTGTTTTTT. Its protein reads: CASSVDTGRGEKLFF.